The next 14 T cell receptor beta chains were all read from a single sample in a study of blood T cell repertoires in COVID-19. Clones were read by immunoSEQ multiplex PCR, and TCRdb kept only the in-frame ones, dropping some. This sample has more than 250,000 clones, with over 75% found just once. The sequenced sample was peripheral blood. The receptors were gathered from a human donor in a cohort sampled during active COVID-19.

The chain employs TRBV9 and TRBJ2-7; TRBD2 matches 12 bases. J lost 6 bases, V lost 9 bases, and 19 bases had no gene match. Germline V gene sequence: CDR1 SGDLS, CDR2 YYNGEE. This CDR3 has 17 amino acids. The CDR3 DNA sequence: TGTGCCACCCCCCCCCTACCCAGACTAGCGGGAGTGCCCGAGCAGTACTTC. Translated, it gives CATPPLPRLAGVPEQYF.

This rearrangement joins TRBV19 to TRBJ1-2; 9 bases map to TRBD1. The CDR3 runs to 16 residues. Trimming cost V 5 bases and J 4 bases; bases outside gene matches: 11. Germline V gives CDR1 LNHDA, CDR2 SQIVND (reference sequence). The CDR3 sequence: CASSATGTGMSYGYTF. The CDR3 region has the DNA TGTGCCAGTAGTGCTACCGGGACAGGGATGTCCTATGGCTACACCTTC.

The genes are TRBV5-6 and TRBJ2-7; D ambiguous. Trimming removed 1 base from V and 2 bases from J, with 7 bases in between. Germline-derived CDR1 and CDR2 are SGHDT and YYEEEE. The CDR3 covers 13 residues. The CDR3 loop is CASSLTPTYEQYF. For the CDR3, the DNA is TGTGCCAGCAGCTTGACTCCGACCTACGAGCAGTACTTC.

J is TRBJ1-3 and V is TRBV11-2; D may be TRBD1 (5 bases). Germline V gene sequence: CDR1 SGHAT, CDR2 FQNNGV. Between the trimmed V and J ends, which lost 2 bases and 4 bases, there was a span of 15 bases. The CDR3 loop spans 16 amino acids. In DNA form, the CDR3 reads TGTGCCAGCAGCTTATCGCAAGGGGCTTGGGGAAACACCATATATTTT. Encoded protein: CASSLSQGAWGNTIYF.

The V gene is TRBV21-1, the J gene TRBJ1-4. TRBV21-1 is assigned pseudogene status. The CDR3 has 16 residues. The CDR3 protein is CASSKLRRSTNEKLFF. The DNA of the CDR3 is TGTGCCAGCAGCAAGCTGCGCCGGTCAACTAATGAAAAACTGTTTTTT.

The V call is TRBV10-3, the J call TRBJ1-5, with D perhaps matching TRBD1 (6 bases). CDR3 length equals 13 residues. Germline V gives CDR1 ENHRY, CDR2 SYGVKD. With 10 bases removed from V and 4 bases from J, the gap between germline ends came to 14 bases. This CDR3 is CATASQGNQPQHF. The DNA for the CDR3 is TGTGCCACCGCGTCACAGGGAAATCAGCCCCAGCATTTT.

The CDR3 region has the DNA TGTGCCAGCAGTGATTTATGGGCAGGGGGCGAGCAGTACTTC. This encodes CASSDLWAGGEQYF. The V call is TRBV2, the J call TRBJ2-7; TRBD1 aligns across 7 bases. The CDR3 runs to 14 residues. Germline V gene sequence: CDR1 SNHLY, CDR2 FYNNEI. V dropped 3 bases and J dropped 6; count of bases not matched to a gene: 8.

J is TRBJ2-5 and V is TRBV6-5; D unresolved. This CDR3 has 14 amino acids. Germline V CDR1 and CDR2: MNHEY, SVGAGI. V was shortened by 2 bases and J by 3 bases, with 10 bases between the two germline ends. Here the CDR3 reads CASSYVGGEETQYF. The CDR3 DNA reads as TGTGCCAGCAGTTACGTTGGCGGAGAAGAGACCCAGTACTTC.

The chain carries TRBV28 and TRBJ1-2; TRBD1 matches 8 bases. Unmatched junction bases numbered 6, after V lost 2 bases and J lost 1 base. Germline lookup yields CDR1 MDHEN and CDR2 SYDVKM. The CDR3 covers 16 residues. CDR3 coding DNA: TGTGCCAGCAGTTTAAGCGGGACAGGAAATAACTATGGCTACACCTTC. It is translated as CASSLSGTGNNYGYTF.

The chain recombines TRBV5-6 with TRBJ2-7, with 11 nucleotides matching TRBD1. Unmatched junction bases numbered 3, after V lost 2 bases and J lost 2 bases. The CDR3 runs to 15 residues. The germline CDR1 and CDR2 sequences are SGHDT and YYEEEE. The CDR3 here is CASSFQGQGAYEQYF. The CDR3 DNA reads as TGTGCCAGCAGCTTTCAGGGACAGGGGGCCTACGAGCAGTACTTC.

This clone showed up just once. The chain is built from TRBV29-1 and TRBJ1-1; 9 bases line up with TRBD1. With 3 bases clipped from V and 6 bases from J, the junction kept 8 bases outside the gene matches. CDR1 is SQVTM and CDR2 is ANQGSEA in the germline V gene. This CDR3 spans 14 amino acids. DNA for the CDR3: TGCAGCGTTGAGGGGGGACAGGGCCGTTCTGAAGCTTTCTTT. It translates to CSVEGGQGRSEAFF.

This clone showed up just a few times. This sequence joins TRBV19 and TRBJ1-4; the match to TRBD1 covers 7 bases. Per the germline V gene, CDR1 is LNHDA and CDR2 is SQIVND (reference sequence). This CDR3 spans 15 amino acids. The junction had 6 bases not matched to a gene; V was cut back by 6 bases and J by 2 bases. CDR3 coding DNA: TGTGCCAGTAGCTTACCGACAGGGACTAATGAAAAACTGTTTTTT. It translates to CASSLPTGTNEKLFF.

The sample holds one count of this clone. This chain uses TRBV6-5 with TRBJ2-1, with 11 bases lining up with TRBD2. The germline gives CDR1 MNHEY, CDR2 SVGAGI. This CDR3 has 15 amino acids. V gave up 0 bases and J gave up 5 bases; unmatched junction bases: 0. The CDR3 here is CASSYSGLADNEQFF. CDR3 coding DNA: TGTGCCAGCAGTTACTCGGGACTAGCGGACAATGAGCAGTTCTTC.

This chain uses TRBV6-4 with TRBJ2-5; TRBD1 matches at 12 bases. This CDR3 comprises 15 residues. J gave up 4 bases and V 4 bases, and 4 bases lay outside the gene matches. The germline V gene has CDR1 MRHNA and CDR2 SNTAGT. The CDR3 here is CASSAGTGGVETQYF. Written as DNA, the CDR3 is TGTGCCAGCAGTGCCGGGACAGGGGGCGTAGAGACCCAGTACTTC.